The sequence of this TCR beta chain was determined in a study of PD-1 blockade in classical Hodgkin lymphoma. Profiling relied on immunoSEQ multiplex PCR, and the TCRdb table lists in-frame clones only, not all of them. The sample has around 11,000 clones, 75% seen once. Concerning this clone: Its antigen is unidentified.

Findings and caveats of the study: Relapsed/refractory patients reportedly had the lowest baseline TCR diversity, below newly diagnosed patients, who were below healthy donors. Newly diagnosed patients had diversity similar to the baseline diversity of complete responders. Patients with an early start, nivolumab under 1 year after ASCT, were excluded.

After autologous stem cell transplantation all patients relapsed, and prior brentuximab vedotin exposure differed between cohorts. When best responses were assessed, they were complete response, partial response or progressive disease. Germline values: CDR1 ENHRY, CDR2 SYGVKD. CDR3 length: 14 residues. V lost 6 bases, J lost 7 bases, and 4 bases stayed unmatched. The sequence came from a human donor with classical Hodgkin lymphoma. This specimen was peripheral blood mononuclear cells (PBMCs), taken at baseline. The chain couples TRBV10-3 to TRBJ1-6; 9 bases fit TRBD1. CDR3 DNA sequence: TGTGCCATCAGGGGGACAGGGACCAATTCACCCCTCCACTTT. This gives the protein CAIRGTGTNSPLHF.